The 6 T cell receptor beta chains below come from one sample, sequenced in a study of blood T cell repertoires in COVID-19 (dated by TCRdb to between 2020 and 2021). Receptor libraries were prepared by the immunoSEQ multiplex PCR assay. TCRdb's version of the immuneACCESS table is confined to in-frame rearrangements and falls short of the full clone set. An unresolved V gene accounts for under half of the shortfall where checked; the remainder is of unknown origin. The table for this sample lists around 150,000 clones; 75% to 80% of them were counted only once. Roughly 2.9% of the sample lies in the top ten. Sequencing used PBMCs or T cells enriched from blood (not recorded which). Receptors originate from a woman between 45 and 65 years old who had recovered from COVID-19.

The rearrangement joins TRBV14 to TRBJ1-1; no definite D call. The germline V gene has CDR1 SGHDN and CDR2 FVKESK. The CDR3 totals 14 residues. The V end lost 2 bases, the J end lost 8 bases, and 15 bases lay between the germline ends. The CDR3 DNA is TGTGCCAGCAGCCAATTTTACAGCAACGCCGAAGCTTTCTTT. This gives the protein CASSQFYSNAEAFF.

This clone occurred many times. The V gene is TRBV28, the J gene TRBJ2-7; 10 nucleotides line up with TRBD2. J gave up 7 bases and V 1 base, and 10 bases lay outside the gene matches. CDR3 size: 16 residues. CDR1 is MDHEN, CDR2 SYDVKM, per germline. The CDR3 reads CASSLFRLAGAGEQYF. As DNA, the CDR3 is TGTGCCAGCAGTTTATTTAGGCTAGCGGGGGCCGGGGAGCAGTACTTC.

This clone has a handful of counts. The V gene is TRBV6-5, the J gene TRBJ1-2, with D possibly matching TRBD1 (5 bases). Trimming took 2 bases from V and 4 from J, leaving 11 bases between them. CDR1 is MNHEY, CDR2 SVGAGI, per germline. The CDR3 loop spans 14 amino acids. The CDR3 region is CASSYGAPSYGYTF. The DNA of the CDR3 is TGTGCCAGCAGTTACGGGGCCCCCTCCTATGGCTACACCTTC.

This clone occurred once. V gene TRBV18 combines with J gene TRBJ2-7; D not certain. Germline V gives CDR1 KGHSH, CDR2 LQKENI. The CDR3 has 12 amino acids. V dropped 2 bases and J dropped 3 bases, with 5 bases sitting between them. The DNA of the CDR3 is TGTGCCAGCTCACCATCAAACTACGAGCAGTACTTC. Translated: CASSPSNYEQYF.

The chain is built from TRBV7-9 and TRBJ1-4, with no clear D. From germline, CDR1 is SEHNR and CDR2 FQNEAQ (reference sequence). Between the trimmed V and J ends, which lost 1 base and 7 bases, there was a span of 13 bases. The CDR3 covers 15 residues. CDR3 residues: CASSLGSGSGEKLFF. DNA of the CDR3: TGTGCCAGCAGCTTAGGGTCCGGGTCGGGTGAAAAACTGTTTTTT.

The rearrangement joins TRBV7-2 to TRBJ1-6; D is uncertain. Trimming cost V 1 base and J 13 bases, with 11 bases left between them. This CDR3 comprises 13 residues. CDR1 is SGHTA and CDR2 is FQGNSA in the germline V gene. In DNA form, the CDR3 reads TGTGCCAGCAGCTTAGACTCTGGGAGGCCCCTCCACTTT. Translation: CASSLDSGRPLHF. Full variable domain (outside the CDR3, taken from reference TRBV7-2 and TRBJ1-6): GAGVSQSPSNKVTEKGKDVELRCDPISGHTALYWYRQSLGQGLEFLIYFQGNSAPDKSGLPSDRFSAERTGGSVSTLTIQRTQQEDSAVYLCASSLDSGRPLHFGNGTRLTVT.